A single sample is the source of the 22 T cell receptor beta chains below, sequenced in a study of shared clonotypes between healthy human individuals. Generated by immunoSEQ multiplex PCR, the TCRdb table keeps only in-frame clones and is missing some. The table records some 1.4 million clones, approximately 97% of them present only once. Sequencing was done on a sample of naive CD4+ T cells sorted from blood. Specified subset: CD45RA+ positively selected. Source of these receptors: a man aged 25 to 40 in good health.

V usage is TRBV10-2 and J usage is TRBJ1-4, with 12 bases identical to TRBD1. J lost 8 bases, V lost 0 bases, and 7 bases had no gene match. The V gene's germline CDR1 is WSHSY and CDR2 SAAADI. The CDR3 runs to 17 residues. This chain's CDR3 is CASSESGTGGAREKLFF. The DNA for the CDR3 is TGCGCCAGCAGTGAGTCAGGGACAGGGGGCGCGAGAGAAAAACTGTTTTTT.

The rearrangement joins TRBV28 to TRBJ1-5; D is unclear. The CDR3 has 14 amino acids. Germline V gene lookup returns CDR1 MDHEN and CDR2 SYDVKM. Trimming removed 5 bases from V and 7 bases from J, with 15 bases in between. The CDR3 DNA sequence: TGTGCCAGCAGTCCAGCGGTGCCGGGACAGCCCCAGCATTTT. Protein sequence: CASSPAVPGQPQHF. Full variable domain (outside the CDR3, taken from reference TRBV28 and TRBJ1-5): DVKVTQSSRYLVKRTGEKVFLECVQDMDHENMFWYRQDPGLGLRLIYFSYDVKMKEKGDIPEGYSVSREKKERFSLILESASTNQTSMYLCASSPAVPGQPQHFGDGTRLSIL.

The chain uses TRBV5-6 and TRBJ2-1, with 7 bases that match TRBD2. The J segment lost 6 bases and the V segment lost 0 bases, leaving 9 bases of the junction unmatched. CDR3 length: 16 amino acids. The V gene's germline CDR1 is SGHDT and CDR2 YYEEEE. The CDR3 DNA reads as TGTGCCAGCAGCTTGGATTTCGGGGGAGGGTCCAATGAGCAGTTCTTC. Its protein is CASSLDFGGGSNEQFF.

The J gene is TRBJ2-3, the V gene TRBV7-2; no definite D call. The CDR3 is 15 residues long. CDR1 is SGHTA, CDR2 FQGNSA, per germline. Trimming removed 1 base at V and 2 bases at J, with 10 bases between. DNA of the CDR3: TGTGCCAGCAGCTTAGGATCTGGAAACACAGATACGCAGTATTTT. Translated, it gives CASSLGSGNTDTQYF.

The rearrangement joins TRBV5-4 to TRBJ1-3, with 9 bases fitting TRBD1. The CDR3 is made up of 15 amino acids. Germline trimming cut 3 bases from V and 4 bases from J; bases unmatched to any gene: 5. The germline V gene encodes CDR1 SGHNT and CDR2 YYREEE (reference sequence). CDR3 residues: CASSSGQGEGNTIYF. The CDR3 DNA follows: TGTGCCAGCAGCTCGGGACAGGGAGAAGGAAACACCATATATTTT.

The chain carries TRBV7-9 and TRBJ2-5; D possibly corresponds to TRBD1 (5 bases). V gave up 5 bases and J gave up 3 bases, with 19 bases separating them. The CDR3 is 16 residues long. The V gene's germline CDR1 is SEHNR and CDR2 FQNEAQ (reference sequence). The CDR3 loop is CASSKGHQVLKETQYF. CDR3 nucleotides: TGTGCCAGCAGCAAAGGACATCAGGTTTTGAAAGAGACCCAGTACTTC. The full variable domain, in which reference TRBV7-9 and TRBJ2-5 provide the parts outside the CDR3, is DTGVSQNPRHKITKRGQNVTFRCDPISEHNRLYWYRQTLGQGPEFLTYFQNEAQLEKSRLLSDRFSAERPKGSFSTLEIQRTEQGDSAMYLCASSKGHQVLKETQYFGPGTRLLVL.

J is TRBJ1-3 and V is TRBV7-3, with a possible D match to TRBD1 (5 bases). V was pared by 4 bases and J by 4 bases, with 14 bases between. Germline CDR1 is SGHTA and CDR2 is FQGTGA. The CDR3 totals 15 residues. DNA for the CDR3: TGTGCCAGCAGCTCCAGATGGGGACGAGGAAACACCATATATTTT. The encoded protein is CASSSRWGRGNTIYF.

The chain recombines TRBV18 with TRBJ1-4, with 7 bases lining up with TRBD1. The ends lost 0 bases at V and 7 bases at J; junction bases unmatched: 20. CDR3 length equals 20 residues. CDR1 is KGHSH, CDR2 LQKENI, per germline. The CDR3 spells CASSPPPQDRRGLSGEKLFF. Written as DNA, the CDR3 is TGTGCCAGCTCACCACCTCCCCAGGACAGGAGGGGGCTTTCGGGTGAAAAACTGTTTTTT.

This clone was seen only once. The V call is TRBV7-9, the J call TRBJ2-7; 8 bases line up with TRBD1. The CDR3 has 15 residues. After removal of 5 bases from V and 7 bases from J, the junction contained 13 bases not matched to a gene. Germline-derived CDR1 and CDR2 are SEHNR and FQNEAQ (reference sequence). The CDR3 here is CASSQRQGYPLEQYF. The DNA for the CDR3 is TGTGCCAGCAGCCAGAGACAGGGGTACCCTCTGGAGCAGTACTTC.

V usage is TRBV4-3 and J usage is TRBJ1-2; 9 bases fit TRBD1. Germline V gene lookup returns CDR1 LGHNA and CDR2 YSLEER. V shed 0 bases and J 7 bases; nucleotides not matched to a gene: 3. CDR3 size: 14 residues. The CDR3 sequence is CASSQDTGGGGYTF. CDR3 coding DNA: TGCGCCAGCAGCCAAGATACAGGGGGCGGTGGCTACACCTTC.

The rearrangement links TRBV5-8 to TRBJ1-2; 8 bases map to TRBD1. J lost 7 bases, V lost 4 bases, and 9 bases had no gene match. Germline V CDR1 and CDR2: SGHTS, YDEGEE. This CDR3 contains 14 residues. CDR3 protein: CASSLAGTGSGYTF. CDR3 DNA sequence: TGTGCCAGCAGCCTGGCCGGGACAGGAAGTGGCTACACCTTC.

The chain uses TRBV21-1 and TRBJ1-4; the D call of TRBD1 is as the table states it, not checked on the DNA. TRBV21-1 is designated a pseudogene. This CDR3 has 15 residues. CDR3 region: CASSTWDRGREKLFF. For the CDR3, the DNA is TGTGCCAGCAGCACCTGGGACAGGGGGCGGGAAAAACTGTTTTTT.

The gene calls are TRBV7-9 and TRBJ1-1, with a tentative D call TRBD1 (6 bases). There are 16 residues in the CDR3. Germline-derived CDR1 and CDR2 are SEHNR and FQNEAQ (reference sequence). V was cut by 1 base and J by 1 base, with 13 bases left in between. The CDR3 loop reads CASSLGGGHTNTEAFF. Here the CDR3 DNA reads TGTGCCAGCAGCTTAGGAGGGGGACACACGAACACTGAAGCTTTCTTT.

CDR3 sequence (DNA): TGCGCCAGCAGCTTGATTACGGATACGCAGTATTTT. Its translation is CASSLITDTQYF. The chain links TRBV5-1 to TRBJ2-3; D unclear. The germline V gene has CDR1 SGHRS and CDR2 YFSETQ. CDR3 size: 12 residues. Trimming removed 1 base at V and 6 bases at J, with 6 bases between.

The chain has TRBV10-3 and TRBJ2-2; D call uncertain. Trimming left V 4 bases short and J 2 bases short, with 11 bases between. The germline gives CDR1 ENHRY, CDR2 SYGVKD. The CDR3 contains 15 residues. CDR3 in DNA: TGTGCCATCAGTGTAGCCAGGCTAAACACCGGGGAGCTGTTTTTT. Translation gives CAISVARLNTGELFF.

The chain has TRBV19 and TRBJ1-2; 8 nucleotides match TRBD1. Looked up from germline, CDR1 is LNHDA and CDR2 is SQIVND (reference sequence). The CDR3 is 16 residues long. J lost 1 base, V lost 10 bases, and 14 bases had no gene match. CDR3 coding DNA: TGTGCCACTAAACAGGGGGTAAACTACATTAACTATGGCTACACCTTC. Encoded protein: CATKQGVNYINYGYTF.

The rearrangement links TRBV25-1 to TRBJ1-3; no definite D call. Looked up from germline, CDR1 is MGHDK and CDR2 is SYGVNS. CDR3 length: 13 amino acids. Trimming removed 6 bases at V and 0 bases at J, with 6 bases between. The CDR3 region is CASSYYSGNTIYF. The CDR3 DNA sequence: TGTGCCAGCAGCTACTACTCTGGAAACACCATATATTTT. Looking up the rest from reference TRBV25-1 and TRBJ1-3 gives the full variable domain: EADIYQTPRYLVIGTGKKITLECSQTMGHDKMYWYQQDPGMELHLIHYSYGVNSTEKGDLSSESTVSRIRTEHFPLTLESARPSHTSQYLCASSYYSGNTIYFGEGSWLTVV.

About this clone itself: Additional DNA sequences in this sample encode the identical CDR3. The chain is built from TRBV5-1 and TRBJ2-3, with 7 bases aligning to TRBD1. V lost 4 bases to trimming and J lost 2 bases; unmatched junction nucleotides: 4. Germline values: CDR1 SGHRS, CDR2 YFSETQ. The CDR3 consists of 14 residues. The CDR3 reads CASSRGQATDTQYF. CDR3 nucleotides: TGCGCCAGCAGCCGAGGACAGGCCACAGATACGCAGTATTTT.

The V gene is TRBV11-2, the J gene TRBJ2-1, with 12 positions matching TRBD2. Germline lookup yields CDR1 SGHAT and CDR2 FQNNGV. With V trimmed by 5 bases and J by 10 bases, 12 bases remained unmatched. This CDR3 comprises 16 residues. CDR3 region: CASSPPGLAGYGEQFF. In DNA form, the CDR3 reads TGTGCCAGCAGCCCTCCCGGACTAGCGGGATATGGGGAGCAGTTCTTC.

As DNA, the CDR3 is TGTGCCAGCAGCGTAGCTTCGAGCGGGGCAATCTACGAGCAGTACTTC. Residues: CASSVASSGAIYEQYF. The chain combines TRBV9 with TRBJ2-7; TRBD2 matches 7 bases. The J segment lost 3 bases and the V segment lost 0 bases, leaving 9 bases of the junction unmatched. The CDR3 runs to 16 residues. CDR1 SGDLS and CDR2 YYNGEE come from the germline V gene.

About this clone: The same CDR3 arises from other DNA sequences in this sample as well. The chain carries TRBV6-5 and TRBJ2-7; 7 bases agree with TRBD2. Trimming removed 6 bases from V and 2 bases from J; junction bases left unmatched: 7. This CDR3 spans 14 amino acids. Germline V gene lookup returns CDR1 MNHEY and CDR2 SVGAGI. The CDR3 region has the DNA TGTGCCAGCAGCTCCCCGGGACTAACCTACGAGCAGTACTTC. Protein product: CASSSPGLTYEQYF.

The CDR3 region is CASSPDWGNQPQHF. The CDR3 nucleotides read TGTGCCAGCAGTCCTGATTGGGGCAATCAGCCCCAGCATTTT. The genes are TRBV27 and TRBJ1-5; D unclear. The V gene's germline CDR1 is MNHEY and CDR2 SMNVEV (reference sequence). The germline V and J ends were trimmed by 5 bases and 2 bases, with 10 bases remaining between them. The CDR3 is made up of 14 amino acids.